The rows below give T cell receptor beta chains drawn from one sample of a study of cytomegalovirus exposure and HLA in healthy donors. Some clones are missing from TCRdb's copy, which holds only in-frame ones; the method was immunoSEQ multiplex PCR. The sample yields 150,000 to 200,000 clones, more than 75% seen once. The sequencing sample was made of PBMCs. The receptors stem from a young man in good health and CMV-seropositive. CDR3s include the opening cysteine and the closing phenylalanine or tryptophan. A D gene is named only where the DNA matches it firmly. Clone size, where shown, is once, few, many, or a class for clones that have expanded.

TRBJ2-1	TRBV4-3	-	TRBD1	CASSRSGGDRGHNEQFF	TGCGCCAGCAGCCGATCCGGTGGGGACAGGGGCCACAATGAGCAGTTCTTC
TRBJ1-1	TRBV2	-	TRBD1	CASSPADRGSTEAFF	TGTGCCAGCAGCCCAGCGGACAGGGGCTCGACTGAAGCTTTCTTT
TRBJ2-1	TRBV5-4	once	TRBD2	CASSAGTSGGYNEQFF	TGTGCCAGCAGCGCCGGGACTAGCGGGGGATACAATGAGCAGTTCTTC
TRBJ2-7	TRBV29-1	once	-	CSVVQGWEQYF	TGCAGCGTAGTCCAGGGTTGGGAGCAGTACTTC
TRBJ2-1	TRBV11-2	-	TRBD2	CASSLAGGNDEQFF	TGTGCCAGCAGCTTAGCGGGGGGGAACGATGAGCAGTTCTTC
TRBJ2-7	TRBV4-2	-	-	CASSKDLGGSSYEQYF	TGTGCCAGCAGCAAAGATTTGGGGGGAAGCTCCTACGAGCAGTACTTC
TRBJ1-2	TRBV5-1	-	-	CASSSMGGEGGYTF	TGCGCCAGCAGCTCCATGGGAGGGGAAGGTGGCTACACCTTC
TRBJ2-7	TRBV7-3	-	-	CASSLERVLADEQCF	TGTGCCAGCAGCTTAGAGCGGGTACTGGCGGACGAGCAGTGCTTC
TRBJ2-1	TRBV4-3	few	-	CASSQDLTDYNEQFF	TGCGCCAGCAGCCAAGATCTCACAGACTACAATGAGCAGTTCTTC
TRBJ1-2	TRBV5-4	-	TRBD1	CASSLAGQVYGYTF	TGTGCCAGCAGCTTGGCGGGACAGGTATATGGCTACACCTTC
TRBJ1-3	TRBV11-2	few	-	CASSLIRSRGQKSGNTIYF	TGTGCCAGCAGCCTTATAAGGTCGCGTGGACAGAAGTCTGGAAACACCATATATTTT
TRBJ2-5	TRBV11-1	-	TRBD2	CASSLEGDSGGQETQYF	TGTGCCAGCAGCTTAGAAGGTGATTCGGGGGGTCAAGAGACCCAGTACTTC
TRBJ1-4	TRBV18	-	TRBD1	CASAHRKGQDYEKLFF	TGTGCCAGCGCTCACCGAAAGGGACAGGACTATGAAAAACTGTTTTTT
TRBJ2-2	TRBV11-1	few	-	CASSWGQAEIGELFF	TGTGCCAGCAGCTGGGGACAAGCTGAAATCGGGGAGCTGTTTTTT
TRBJ1-4	TRBV5-4	-	TRBD1	CASSFGTGGRSTNEKLFF	TGTGCCAGCAGCTTTGGGACAGGGGGGAGGTCAACTAATGAAAAACTGTTTTTT
TRBJ1-1	TRBV11-2	once	-	CASSRGGEAFF	TGTGCCAGCAGCCGGGGAGGGGAAGCTTTCTTT
TRBJ2-2	TRBV7-3	-	TRBD2	CASSPSGNTGELFF	TGTGCCAGCAGTCCTAGCGGAAACACCGGGGAGCTGTTTTTT
TRBJ2-7	TRBV18	-	TRBD1	CASSPGQDLRHEQYF	TGTGCCAGCTCACCGGGACAGGACCTTCGCCACGAGCAGTACTTC
TRBJ2-3	TRBV10-2	-	-	CASSEVTTTDTQYF	TGCGCCAGCAGTGAGGTAACTACCACAGATACGCAGTATTTT
TRBJ2-3	TRBV5-1	-	-	CASSPPGGPTDTQYF	TGCGCCAGCAGCCCGCCGGGGGGCCCCACAGATACGCAGTATTTT
TRBJ2-2	TRBV5-4	few	-	CASSLLTGTGELFF	TGTGCCAGCAGCTTGCTAACCGGCACCGGGGAGCTGTTTTTT
TRBJ1-5	TRBV6-4	-	-	CASSTDSNQPQHF	TGTGCCAGCAGTACAGATAGCAATCAGCCCCAGCATTTT
TRBJ1-2	TRBV5-6	few	-	CASSQKGVLTF	TGTGCCAGCAGTCAGAAGGGGGTTCTCACCTTC